Listed below are T cell receptor beta chains from one sample, sequenced in a study of CD8 T cells in ankylosing spondylitis. One entry per CDR3 protein, called by TCRdb with MiXCR from the 5' RACE reads. This table has roughly 700,000 distinct CDR3 sequences, around 19% appearing once. The specimen sequenced was blood, either unsorted or a sorted T cell fraction (not recorded which). The receptors shown here come from a male donor with ankylosing spondylitis. Each CDR3 is given without its conserved first and last residue. Clone size, where shown, is once, few, many, or a class for clones that have expanded.

>TRBV5-1|few
ASSDQGANTEAF
>TRBV4-3|-
ASSGDLSDSKAYEQY
>TRBV5-1|few
ASSLERVGANVLT
>TRBV4-1|-
ASSQVAGTGNEKLF
>TRBV9|few
ASSVVDRGAKGYT
>TRBV3-1|-
ASSQEPGENIQY
>TRBV2|-
ASSDRDRDYEQY
>TRBV7-9|few
ASSLEEAGYT
>TRBV4-2|few
ASSQPREENTIY
>TRBV12-3/TRBV12-4|few
ASSLKDMGFFTSTDTQY
>TRBV11-2|-
ASHDRGQGNEQF
>TRBV9|many
ASSVSGSGGYT
>TRBV5-1|-
ASSFRDRGSSGANVLT
>TRBV12-3/TRBV12-4|-
ASSLKGATGELF
>TRBV5-1|few
ASSLETPGTLEQY
>TRBV10-3|many
AIRNRDGYGYT
>TRBV6-1|-
ASSPRALVEKLF
>TRBV19|-
ASSSGQGNAYGYT
>TRBV7-3|-
ASSLNTGMEGYT
>TRBV30|-
AWSVEGGYEQY
>TRBV5-5|few
ASSLFTSSYNEQF
>TRBV23-1|once
ADAHSVYEQY
>TRBV12-3/TRBV12-4|few
ASSSTGWPNEKLF
>TRBV20-1|many
SARDPSSGYNEQF
>TRBV4-1|few
ASSQNSGGINYNEQF
>TRBV20-1|-
SARKTSGSDEQY
>TRBV6-4|-
ASSEFSGTDLY
>TRBV6-1|few
ASRPPGQGRNTIY
>TRBV29-1|-
SVTADGISYEQY
>TRBV12-5|-
ASGLAHHRDEQY
>TRBV10-3|few
AISENYQPQH
>TRBV5-1|-
ASSLKTGQANYGYT
>TRBV9|few
ASSVGDSAYSDTQY
>TRBV29-1|few
SVEGLKNTGELF
>TRBV5-1|few
ASSRPLGLAGELF
>TRBV6-4|-
ASSVLRDTGELF
>TRBV5-1|few
ASSLYGTETYEQY
>TRBV3-1|-
ASSQDTGIKTQY
>TRBV30|few
AWYQGGWTEAF
>TRBV6-1|few
ASRAGGWETQY
>TRBV6-1|few
ASRAGTSAYNEQF
>TRBV10-3|many
AISGDPTGSSYNEQF
>TRBV4-3|-
ASSQLQGNGELF
>TRBV7-3|few
ASSFGLPSYNEQF
>TRBV11-2|-
ASSFGHGETQN
>TRBV5-1|-
ASSLGSPVGYT
>TRBV5-5|few
ASSLSPVGRASTDTQY
>TRBV7-9|-
ASSLGQATNYGYT
>TRBV27|few
ASSRNHNEQF
>TRBV6-6|-
ASVREGVETQY
>TRBV29-1|few
SVEGDNEQF
>TRBV10-3|-
AISVWGNDEQF
>TRBV5-1|-
ASSLNPDQPQH
>TRBV7-2|few
ASSLGGTPTDTQY
>TRBV7-8|-
ASSFTRDHEQF
>TRBV12-3/TRBV12-4|few
ASSFGGAYNEQF